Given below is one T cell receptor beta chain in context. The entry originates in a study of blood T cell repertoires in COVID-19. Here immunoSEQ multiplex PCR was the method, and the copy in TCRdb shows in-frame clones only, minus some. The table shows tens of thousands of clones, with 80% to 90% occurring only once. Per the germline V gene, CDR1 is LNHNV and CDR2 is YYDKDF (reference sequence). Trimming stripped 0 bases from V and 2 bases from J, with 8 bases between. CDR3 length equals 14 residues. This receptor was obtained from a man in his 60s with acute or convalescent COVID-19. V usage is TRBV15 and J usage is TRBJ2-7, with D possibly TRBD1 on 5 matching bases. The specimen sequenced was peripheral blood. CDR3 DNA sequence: TGTGCCACCAGCAGAGATCAAGGGGCCTACGAGCAGTACTTC. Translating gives CATSRDQGAYEQYF.